These 32 T cell receptor beta chains came from one sample sequenced in a study of T cell changes during pregnancy in multiple sclerosis. The method was immunoSEQ multiplex PCR; TCRdb's version includes in-frame clones alone and lacks a portion of them. The data hold 55,000 to 85,000 clones, with roughly 89% observed a single time. Source: peripheral blood, taken in the second trimester of pregnancy. The origin of the receptors is a female donor with multiple sclerosis, enrolled in a pregnancy study.

This rearrangement joins TRBV11-3 to TRBJ2-2; 10 nucleotides align to TRBD2. Germline V CDR1 and CDR2: SGHNT, YENEEA. Trimming removed 4 bases from V and 8 bases from J; junction bases left unmatched: 7. The CDR3 is made up of 15 amino acids. The CDR3 region is CASSSSSGGRGELFF. CDR3 DNA sequence: TGTGCCAGCAGCTCCTCTAGCGGGGGAAGAGGGGAGCTGTTTTTT.

The CDR3 sequence: CASSQADGGTSGNTIYF. The CDR3 DNA follows: TGCGCCAGCAGCCAAGCGGACGGGGGGACCTCTGGAAACACCATATATTTT. The chain has TRBV4-1 and TRBJ1-3; D is possibly TRBD1 (5 bases). Trimming stripped 1 base from V and 0 bases from J, with 13 bases between. CDR1 MGHRA and CDR2 YSYEKL come from the germline V gene. CDR3 length: 17 amino acids.

This chain uses TRBV7-8 with TRBJ2-2; 7 positions agree with TRBD1. The CDR3 runs to 14 residues. Unmatched junction bases numbered 2, after V lost 5 bases and J lost 2 bases. Germline V CDR1 and CDR2: SGHVS, FQNEAQ. DNA of the CDR3: TGTGCCAGCAGCCCAGGGGGAAACACCGGGGAGCTGTTTTTT. Encoded protein: CASSPGGNTGELFF. The full variable domain, in which reference TRBV7-8 and TRBJ2-2 provide the parts outside the CDR3, is GAGVSQSPRYKVAKRGQDVALRCDPISGHVSLFWYQQALGQGPEFLTYFQNEAQLDKSGLPSDRFFAERPEGSVSTLKIQRTQQEDSAVYLCASSPGGNTGELFFGEGSRLTVL.

The V gene is TRBV5-6, the J gene TRBJ1-5, with 8 nucleotides matching TRBD1. The germline gives CDR1 SGHDT, CDR2 YYEEEE. Losses at the gene ends were 2 bases for V and 2 bases for J; bases not matched to a gene: 0. The CDR3 has 14 amino acids. CDR3 DNA: TGTGCCAGCAGCTTACAGGGGGGCAATCAGCCCCAGCATTTT. It encodes CASSLQGGNQPQHF.

The chain combines TRBV28 with TRBJ1-2; the D is unclear. V shed 1 base and J shed 4 bases, with 4 bases lying between them. The germline V gene encodes CDR1 MDHEN and CDR2 SYDVKM. This CDR3 spans 12 amino acids. The CDR3 DNA reads TGTGCCAGCAGTTTATCATCCTATGGCTACACCTTC. Protein sequence: CASSLSSYGYTF.

The chain is built from TRBV27 and TRBJ2-1, with D unresolved. The length of the CDR3 is 13 residues. V was shortened by 5 bases and J by 8 bases, with 13 bases between the two germline ends. Germline assignment: CDR1 MNHEY and CDR2 SMNVEV (reference sequence). DNA for the CDR3: TGTGCCAGCAGTCTCCCGAGGAGCCATGAGCAGTTCTTC. It yields the protein CASSLPRSHEQFF.

The chain joins TRBV10-3 to TRBJ1-4; TRBD1 might be the D (6 bases). This CDR3 has 14 amino acids. V lost 6 bases and J lost 5, with 13 bases in between. Per the germline V gene, CDR1 is ENHRY and CDR2 is SYGVKD. CDR3 amino acids: CAIRDGQHNEKLFF. The CDR3 DNA is TGTGCCATCAGGGACGGACAGCACAATGAAAAACTGTTTTTT.

The V call is TRBV15, the J call TRBJ1-3; D call uncertain. The germline V gene has CDR1 LNHNV and CDR2 YYDKDF (reference sequence). V lost 5 bases to trimming and J lost 0 bases, with 2 bases between them. This CDR3 spans 12 amino acids. The CDR3 loop reads CATSLSGNTIYF. The CDR3 coding sequence is TGTGCCACCAGCCTCTCTGGAAACACCATATATTTT.

This clone showed up just once. The rearrangement joins TRBV5-1 to TRBJ1-4, with TRBD1 identical over 9 bases. CDR3 length: 14 residues. V was pared by 0 bases and J by 10 bases, with 4 bases of the junction left unmatched. Germline V gene sequence: CDR1 SGHRS, CDR2 YFSETQ. CDR3 sequence: CASSLGQGGGKLFF. In DNA form, the CDR3 reads TGCGCCAGCAGCTTGGGACAGGGGGGGGGAAAACTGTTTTTT.

The CDR3 reads CASTSRQTDNEQFF. CDR3 DNA: TGTGCCAGTACTAGCAGGCAAACTGACAATGAGCAGTTCTTC. The V gene is TRBV19, the J gene TRBJ2-1; possibly TRBD2 for D (5 bases). Trimming cost V 7 bases and J 5 bases, with 15 bases left between them. CDR3 size: 14 residues. From germline, CDR1 is LNHDA and CDR2 SQIVND (reference sequence).

The V and J genes are TRBV5-8 and TRBJ2-7; D is unclear. Trimming pared 3 bases from V and 11 bases from J, leaving 18 bases between. Looked up from germline, CDR1 is SGHTS and CDR2 is YDEGEE. The CDR3 length is 13 residues. CDR3 DNA: TGTGCCAGCAGCTCGAGGTACGGTGGCCGGGAGTACTTC. This sequence encodes CASSSRYGGREYF.

This chain's CDR3 is CASSLVGAPLGTEAFF. CDR3 in DNA: TGTGCCAGCAGCTTGGTGGGAGCACCCTTGGGGACTGAAGCTTTCTTT. The chain couples TRBV5-4 to TRBJ1-1; D remains ambiguous. Germline V CDR1 and CDR2: SGHNT, YYREEE (reference sequence). The CDR3 consists of 16 residues. V was cut by 0 bases and J by 5 bases, with 17 bases left in between.

The chain uses TRBV11-2 and TRBJ2-2, with 7 bases lining up with TRBD1. The J segment lost 2 bases and the V segment lost 4 bases, leaving 7 bases of the junction unmatched. This CDR3 region has 16 residues. Germline V gives CDR1 SGHAT, CDR2 FQNNGV. The DNA of the CDR3 is TGTGCCAGCAGCTCATACCGGGACAGAAACACCGGGGAGCTGTTTTTT. Translated: CASSSYRDRNTGELFF.

This clone appeared a few times. The chain combines TRBV7-8 with TRBJ1-5; D is perhaps TRBD1 (5 bases). Germline V gene sequence: CDR1 SGHVS, CDR2 FQNEAQ. With 10 bases removed from V and 6 bases from J, the gap between germline ends came to 19 bases. The CDR3 length is 14 residues. The CDR3 DNA sequence: TGTGCCACCGCCGACGGGGGTGGGGGTCAGCCCCAGCATTTT. Protein sequence: CATADGGGGQPQHF. The whole variable domain, remainder taken from reference TRBV7-8 and TRBJ1-5, is GAGVSQSPRYKVAKRGQDVALRCDPISGHVSLFWYQQALGQGPEFLTYFQNEAQLDKSGLPSDRFFAERPEGSVSTLKIQRTQQEDSAVYLCATADGGGGQPQHFGDGTRLSIL.

The count of this clone is one. This sequence joins TRBV6-1 and TRBJ2-7; TRBD1 matches 12 bases. The CDR3 loop spans 15 amino acids. With V trimmed by 5 bases and J by 5 bases, 7 bases remained unmatched. Germline CDR1 and CDR2: MNHNS and SASEGT. CDR3 residues: CASSLSGTGGDEQYF. In DNA, the CDR3 is TGTGCCAGCAGTCTATCCGGGACAGGGGGCGACGAGCAGTACTTC.

The V gene is TRBV11-2, the J gene TRBJ1-1; D possibly corresponds to TRBD1 (6 bases). Per germline, CDR1 SGHAT and CDR2 FQNNGV. Trimming removed 5 bases from V and 1 base from J, with 17 bases in between. The CDR3 contains 16 residues. CDR3: CASSQAGGAKNTEAFF. In DNA form, the CDR3 reads TGTGCCAGCAGCCAGGCGGGGGGGGCGAAGAACACTGAAGCTTTCTTT.

The chain combines TRBV7-2 with TRBJ1-1; no reliable D call. CDR1 is SGHTA, CDR2 FQGNSA, per germline. This CDR3 region has 17 residues. V dropped 1 base and J dropped 4 bases, with 19 bases sitting between them. As DNA, the CDR3 is TGTGCCAGCAGCTTAGTTTGGGCGGGTAGAACGGGCACTGAAGCTTTCTTT. This gives the protein CASSLVWAGRTGTEAFF.

The genes are TRBV6-5 and TRBJ1-3; D possibly corresponds to TRBD1 (5 bases). V dropped 8 bases and J dropped 4 bases, with 12 bases sitting between them. Germline V lookup: CDR1 MNHEY, CDR2 SVGAGI. The CDR3 runs to 13 residues. CDR3 amino acids: CASAGGRGNTIYF. As DNA, the CDR3 is TGTGCCAGCGCGGGGGGTCGCGGAAACACCATATATTTT.

This chain links TRBV19 with TRBJ1-2, with TRBD1 identical over 10 bases. J was trimmed by 8 bases and V by 4 bases; bases with no gene match: 7. Germline V gene sequence: CDR1 LNHDA, CDR2 SQIVND (reference sequence). The length of the CDR3 is 14 residues. CDR3 in amino acids: CASSTPDRGLGYTF. CDR3 DNA: TGTGCCAGTAGTACTCCAGACAGGGGGCTCGGCTACACCTTC.

This clone was observed a single time. The chain links TRBV19 to TRBJ2-1; 8 bases match TRBD2. The germline V gene has CDR1 LNHDA and CDR2 SQIVND (reference sequence). The CDR3 runs 16 residues. With V trimmed by 1 base and J by 5 bases, 7 bases remained unmatched. The CDR3 spells CASSIVWREDNNEQFF. The CDR3 DNA reads TGTGCCAGTAGTATAGTTTGGCGGGAGGATAACAATGAGCAGTTCTTC.

V gene TRBV5-4 combines with J gene TRBJ1-6, with no clear D. The CDR3 has 14 amino acids. The germline V gene encodes CDR1 SGHNT and CDR2 YYREEE (reference sequence). The V and J ends lost 4 bases and 6 bases respectively, with 11 bases between them. In nucleotides, the CDR3 is TGTGCCAGCAGCCCGAATAGCATTAATTCACCCCTCCACTTT. It is translated as CASSPNSINSPLHF. The variable domain in full, completed from reference TRBV5-4 and TRBJ1-6, reads ETGVTQSPTHLIKTRGQQVTLRCSSQSGHNTVSWYQQALGQGPQFIFQYYREEENGRGNFPPRFSGLQFPNYSSELNVNALELDDSALYLCASSPNSINSPLHFGNGTRLTVT.

The V call is TRBV4-1, the J call TRBJ2-7, with 8 bases matching TRBD1. J was trimmed by 2 bases and V by 3 bases; bases with no gene match: 9. CDR3 length: 16 amino acids. Germline loops: CDR1 MGHRA, CDR2 YSYEKL. This CDR3 is CASSQGQAYTTYEQYF. CDR3 DNA: TGCGCCAGCAGCCAGGGACAGGCGTATACTACCTACGAGCAGTACTTC.

The V and J genes are TRBV5-4 and TRBJ2-3, with D maybe TRBD2 (6 bases). The germline V gene encodes CDR1 SGHNT and CDR2 YYREEE (reference sequence). This CDR3 contains 15 residues. Trimming took 0 bases from V and 2 from J, leaving 10 bases between them. CDR3 coding DNA: TGTGCCAGCAGCTTGGAGGGAGGATCCACAGATACGCAGTATTTT. Translated, it gives CASSLEGGSTDTQYF. Using reference TRBV5-4 and TRBJ2-3 for the parts outside the CDR3, the full variable domain is ETGVTQSPTHLIKTRGQQVTLRCSSQSGHNTVSWYQQALGQGPQFIFQYYREEENGRGNFPPRFSGLQFPNYSSELNVNALELDDSALYLCASSLEGGSTDTQYFGPGTRLTVL.

The rearrangement joins TRBV7-9 to TRBJ2-7; 7 bases map to TRBD2. The CDR3 runs to 15 residues. Germline trimming cut 1 base from V and 1 base from J; bases unmatched to any gene: 4. Germline V gene lookup returns CDR1 SEHNR and CDR2 FQNEAQ (reference sequence). In nucleotides, the CDR3 is TGTGCCAGCAGCTTAGGGGCTAGCGGTTCCTACGAGCAGTACTTC. Encoded protein: CASSLGASGSYEQYF.

V and J are TRBV7-3 and TRBJ2-5, with TRBD1 matching 9 bases. The CDR3 length is 16 residues. Germline loops: CDR1 SGHTA, CDR2 FQGTGA. V shed 5 bases, J shed 5 bases, and the junction held 12 bases outside the gene matches. DNA for the CDR3: TGTGCCAGCAGCCAAGGTCCAGGACAGGGGTTGGAGACCCAGTACTTC. This translates into CASSQGPGQGLETQYF.

The chain joins TRBV7-3 to TRBJ2-1, with TRBD1 matching 7 bases. CDR3 size: 13 residues. In germline, CDR1 is SGHTA, CDR2 FQGTGA. Trimming at V came to 1 base and at J to 10 bases, leaving 4 bases not matched to a gene. The DNA for the CDR3 is TGTGCCAGCAGCTTAAGCTTACAGGGGGAGCAGTTCTTC. Its protein is CASSLSLQGEQFF.

V is TRBV5-6 and J is TRBJ2-5, with 8 bases fitting TRBD1. Germline CDR1 and CDR2: SGHDT and YYEEEE. There are 13 residues in the CDR3. V lost 3 bases and J lost 2; bases outside the gene matches: 0. CDR3 sequence (DNA): TGTGCCAGCAGCTACAGGGGGCAAGAGACCCAGTACTTC. It specifies CASSYRGQETQYF.

In the case of this clone: An end of the junction does not agree with germline; a read error may underlie this. This chain links TRBV7-7 with TRBJ2-2; 11 bases align to TRBD1. The length of the CDR3 is 16 residues. Germline values: CDR1 SSHAT, CDR2 FNYEAQ (reference sequence). CDR3 region: CASSSGTGGNTGELFF. The CDR3 bases are TGTGCTAGCAGCTCCGGGACAGGGGGGAACACCGGGGAGCTGTTTTTT.

The V and J genes are TRBV19 and TRBJ2-1, with D possibly TRBD1 on 5 matching bases. Between the trimmed V and J ends, which lost 4 bases and 7 bases, there was a span of 5 bases. The V gene's germline CDR1 is LNHDA and CDR2 SQIVND (reference sequence). This CDR3 comprises 11 residues. The CDR3 coding sequence is TGTGCCAGTAGTACAGGGAATGAGCAGTTCTTC. This encodes CASSTGNEQFF. Variable domain in full (rest from reference TRBV19 and TRBJ2-1): DGGITQSPKYLFRKEGQNVTLSCEQNLNHDAMYWYRQDPGQGLRLIYYSQIVNDFQKGDIAEGYSVSREKKESFPLTVTSAQKNPTAFYLCASSTGNEQFFGPGTRLTVL.

V gene TRBV27 combines with J gene TRBJ1-4; 8 positions match TRBD1. The CDR3 is 15 amino acids. The ends lost 3 bases at V and 7 bases at J; junction bases unmatched: 7. The V gene's germline CDR1 is MNHEY and CDR2 SMNVEV (reference sequence). DNA for the CDR3: TGTGCCAGCAGTTTCTCTCAGGGGGCCGGTGAAAAACTGTTTTTT. Its protein is CASSFSQGAGEKLFF.

The rearrangement joins TRBV7-6 to TRBJ2-7, with TRBD2 identical over 12 bases. The CDR3 length is 15 residues. V shed 1 base, J shed 4 bases, and the junction held 2 bases outside the gene matches. The V gene's germline CDR1 is SGHVS and CDR2 FNYEAQ. The CDR3 loop is CASSLGTSGTYEQYF. CDR3 nucleotide sequence: TGTGCCAGCAGCTTAGGGACTAGCGGGACGTACGAGCAGTACTTC.

The chain uses TRBV7-9 and TRBJ1-1; perhaps TRBD1 as D (5 bases). The CDR3 consists of 14 residues. V shed 6 bases and J shed 6 bases, with 17 bases lying between them. Germline lookup yields CDR1 SEHNR and CDR2 FQNEAQ (reference sequence). This chain's CDR3 is CASSQVRGLAEAFF. As DNA, the CDR3 is TGTGCCAGCAGTCAAGTCCGGGGGTTGGCTGAAGCTTTCTTT.